What follows is one TCR beta chain and its context. The antigen it recognizes is unknown. No per-base quality is available; no much larger clone lies one base away. Collaborating institutions collected whole blood in K2EDTA tubes following their own protocols. For TCRbeta analysis, collaborators shipped samples in one of three forms: frozen whole blood, isolated PBMCs, or DNA extracted from either of those sample types. This sample is drawn from a study of blood T cell repertoires in COVID-19 (dated by TCRdb to the early 2020s). About the study as a whole: Samples from collaborators originated in the United States, Italy and Spain and spanned both the acute and convalescent phases of COVID-19. The material from the prospective study consisted of cDNA or gDNA derived from T cells, B-cell-depleted T cells, or PBMCs. Where available, HLA class I and class II types were obtained from metadata supplied by the sample provider rather than from assay-based typing. The repertoires were released in a freely available public database meant as a resource for research on the immune response to SARS-CoV-2. The sample metadata nearly always contained a de-identified subject ID, COVID-19 status, age in years and sex. The samples were drawn from two sources: the first 160 participants of the ongoing ImmuneRACE study, and 1,200 or so subjects contributed by 6 global collaborators. Deeply sampled blood TCRbeta repertoires from subjects exposed to, actively infected with, or recovered from COVID-19 were included in the dataset.

Findings and caveats that apply to the study as a whole: The amount of clinical and demographic metadata varied by source and participant and was provided uncurated.

The immunoSEQ Assay, a bias-controlled multiplex PCR, was used to amplify TCRbeta CDR3 regions from genomic DNA. Regarding the original processing steps: Nucleated cell counts per sample were estimated from amplification of reference gene primers within the assay. Sequence reads were collapsed and filtered to measure the absolute abundance of every unique TCRbeta CDR3 rearrangement. For each sample, productive Simpson clonality was calculated as the square root of Simpson's diversity index over productive rearrangements. Sourced from immuneACCESS, this table was stored by TCRdb with only in-frame sequences that have V and J called. A share of the clones is absent; for the studies checked, an unresolved V gene accounts for under half, and the remainder has no known explanation. V, J and clone size reflect that table, while D and trimming were determined from the DNA. The sample yields 110,000 to 150,000 clones; 80% to 90% were counted once. The top ten hold less than 2% of the sample.

The sample was peripheral blood. The source of this sequence is a woman aged 45-60 years with acute or convalescent COVID-19.

The DNA is as follows: TGTGCCATCAGTGAGCCCCTGACAGGGGGCCGCACTGAAGCTTTCTTT. Its protein product is CAISEPLTGGRTEAFF. In this chain, TRBV10-3 is recombined with TRBJ1-1, and 10 junctional nucleotides match TRBD1. After removal of 2 bases from V and 4 bases from J, the junction retains 7 bases not matched to a gene. Counted from cysteine to phenylalanine, this CDR3 has 16 amino acids. Only the CDR3 region is kept as DNA, spanning 48 bases read in frame from base 1. In the germline V gene, CDR1 corresponds to ENHRY and CDR2 to SYGVKD.